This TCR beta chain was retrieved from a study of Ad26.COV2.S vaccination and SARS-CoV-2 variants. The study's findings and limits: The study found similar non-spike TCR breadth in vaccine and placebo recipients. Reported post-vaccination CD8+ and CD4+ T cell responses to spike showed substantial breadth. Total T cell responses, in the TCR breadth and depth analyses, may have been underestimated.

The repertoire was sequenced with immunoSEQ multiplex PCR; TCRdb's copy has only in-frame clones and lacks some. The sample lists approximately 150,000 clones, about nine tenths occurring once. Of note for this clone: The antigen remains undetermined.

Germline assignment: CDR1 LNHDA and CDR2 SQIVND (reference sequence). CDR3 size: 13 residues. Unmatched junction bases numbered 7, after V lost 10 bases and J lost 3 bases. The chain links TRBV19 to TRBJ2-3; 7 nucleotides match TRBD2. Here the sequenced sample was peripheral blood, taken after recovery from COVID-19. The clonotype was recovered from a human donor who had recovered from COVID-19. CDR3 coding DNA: TGTGCCACCGAGACTAGCTTGACAGATACGCAGTATTTT. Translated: CATETSLTDTQYF.